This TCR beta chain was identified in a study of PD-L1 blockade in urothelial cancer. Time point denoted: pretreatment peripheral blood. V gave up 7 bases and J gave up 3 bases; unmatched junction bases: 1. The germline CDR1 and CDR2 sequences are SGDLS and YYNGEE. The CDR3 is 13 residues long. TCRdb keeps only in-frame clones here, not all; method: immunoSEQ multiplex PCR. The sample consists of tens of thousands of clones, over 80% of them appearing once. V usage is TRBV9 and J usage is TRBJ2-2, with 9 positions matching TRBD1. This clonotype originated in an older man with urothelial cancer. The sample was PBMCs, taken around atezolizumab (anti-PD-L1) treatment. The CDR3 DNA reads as TGTGCCAGCGACAGGGGGGACACCGGGGAGCTGTTTTTT. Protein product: CASDRGDTGELFF.